This TCR beta chain was sequenced for a study of beta chain features in type 1 diabetes. Sequencing targeted expressed TCRB transcripts, as all isolated RNA had been reverse transcribed. Assay: immunoSEQ multiplex PCR; the TCRdb copy retains only in-frame clones and omits some. The table records some 250,000 clones, 25% to 30% of them present only once. Germline CDR1 is SGHTA and CDR2 is FQGNSA. This CDR3 comprises 14 residues. The junction had 3 bases not matched to a gene; V was cut back by 5 bases and J by 9 bases. The TCR originated in a young man in good health. The sequencing sample was made of central memory CD4+ T cells from blood. The genes are TRBV7-2 and TRBJ2-1; TRBD2 agrees at 14 bases. DNA for the CDR3: TGTGCCAGCAGCCGACTAGCGGGAGGGATTGAGCAGTTCTTC. It yields the protein CASSRLAGGIEQFF.